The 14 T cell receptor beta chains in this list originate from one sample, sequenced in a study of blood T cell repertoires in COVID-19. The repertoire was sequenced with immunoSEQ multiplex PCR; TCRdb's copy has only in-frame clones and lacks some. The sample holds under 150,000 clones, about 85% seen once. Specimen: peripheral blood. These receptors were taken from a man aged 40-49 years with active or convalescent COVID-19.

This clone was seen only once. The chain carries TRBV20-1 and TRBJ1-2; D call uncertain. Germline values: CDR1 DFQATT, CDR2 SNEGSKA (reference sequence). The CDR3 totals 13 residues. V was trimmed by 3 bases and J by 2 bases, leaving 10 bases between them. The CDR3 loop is CSASELVNYGYTF. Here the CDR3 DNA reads TGCAGTGCTAGTGAACTTGTCAACTATGGCTACACCTTC.

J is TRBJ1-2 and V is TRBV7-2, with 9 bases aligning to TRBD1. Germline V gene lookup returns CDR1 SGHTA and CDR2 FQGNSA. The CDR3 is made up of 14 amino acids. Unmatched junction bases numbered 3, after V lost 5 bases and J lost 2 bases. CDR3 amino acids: CASSTGTGNYGYTF. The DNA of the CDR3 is TGTGCCAGCAGCACGGGGACAGGGAACTATGGCTACACCTTC.

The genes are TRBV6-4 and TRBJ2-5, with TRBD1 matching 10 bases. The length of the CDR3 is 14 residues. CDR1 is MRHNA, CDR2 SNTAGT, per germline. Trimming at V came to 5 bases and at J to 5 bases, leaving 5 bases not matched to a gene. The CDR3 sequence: CASSPDRGPETQYF. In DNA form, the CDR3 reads TGTGCCAGCAGTCCCGACAGGGGGCCGGAGACCCAGTACTTC.

The DNA for the CDR3 is TGTGCCAGCAGCACGACAGTAGCTCAGCCCCAGCATTTT. It translates to CASSTTVAQPQHF. V gene TRBV11-2 combines with J gene TRBJ1-5; TRBD1 is a possible D gene (5 bases). CDR3 length: 13 amino acids. From germline, CDR1 is SGHAT and CDR2 FQNNGV. V lost 5 bases and J 6 bases, leaving 11 bases between the germline ends. Full variable domain (missing parts from reference TRBV11-2 and TRBJ1-5): EAGVAQSPRYKIIEKRQSVAFWCNPISGHATLYWYQQILGQGPKLLIQFQNNGVVDDSQLPKDRFSAERLKGVDSTLKIQPAKLEDSAVYLCASSTTVAQPQHFGDGTRLSIL.

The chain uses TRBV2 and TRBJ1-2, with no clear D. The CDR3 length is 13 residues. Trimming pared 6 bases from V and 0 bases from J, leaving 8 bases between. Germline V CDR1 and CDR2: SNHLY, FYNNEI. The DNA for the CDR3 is TGTGCCAGCAGGACAAATACTAACTATGGCTACACCTTC. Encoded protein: CASRTNTNYGYTF.

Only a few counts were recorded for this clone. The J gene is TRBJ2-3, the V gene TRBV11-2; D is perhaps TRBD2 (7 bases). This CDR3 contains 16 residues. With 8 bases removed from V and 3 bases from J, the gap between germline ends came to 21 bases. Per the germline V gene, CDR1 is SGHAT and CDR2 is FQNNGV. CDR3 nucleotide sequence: TGTGCCAGCGCCTGGGGAGGGGGGGCCCGGACAGATACGCAGTATTTT. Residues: CASAWGGGARTDTQYF.

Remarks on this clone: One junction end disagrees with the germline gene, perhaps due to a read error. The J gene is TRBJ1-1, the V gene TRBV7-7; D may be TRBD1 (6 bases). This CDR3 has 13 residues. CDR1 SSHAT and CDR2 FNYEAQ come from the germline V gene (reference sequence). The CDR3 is CASSLSGDTEAFF. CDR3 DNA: TGTGCTAGCAGCTTATCAGGGGACACTGAAGCTTTCTTT.

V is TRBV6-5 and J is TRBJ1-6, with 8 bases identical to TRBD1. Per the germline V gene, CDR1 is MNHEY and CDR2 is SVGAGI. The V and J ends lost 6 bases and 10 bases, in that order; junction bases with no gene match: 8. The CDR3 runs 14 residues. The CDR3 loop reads CASSRGQGGSPLHF. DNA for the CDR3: TGTGCCAGCAGCCGCGGACAGGGTGGGTCACCCCTCCACTTT.

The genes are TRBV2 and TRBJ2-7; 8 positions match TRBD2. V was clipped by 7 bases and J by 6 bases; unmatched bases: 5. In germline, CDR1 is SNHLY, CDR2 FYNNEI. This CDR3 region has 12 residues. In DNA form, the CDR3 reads TGTGCCAGCATGGTTAGCGGGGCCGAGCAGTACTTC. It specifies CASMVSGAEQYF.

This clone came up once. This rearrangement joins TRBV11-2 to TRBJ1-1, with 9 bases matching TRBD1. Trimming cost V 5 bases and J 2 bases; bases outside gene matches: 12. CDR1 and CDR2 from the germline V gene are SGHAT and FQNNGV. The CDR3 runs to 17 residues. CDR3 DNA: TGTGCCAGCAGCCCGGGACAGGGATCGGGTAGAAACACTGAAGCTTTCTTT. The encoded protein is CASSPGQGSGRNTEAFF. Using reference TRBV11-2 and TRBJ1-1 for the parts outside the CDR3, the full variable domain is EAGVAQSPRYKIIEKRQSVAFWCNPISGHATLYWYQQILGQGPKLLIQFQNNGVVDDSQLPKDRFSAERLKGVDSTLKIQPAKLEDSAVYLCASSPGQGSGRNTEAFFGQGTRLTVV.

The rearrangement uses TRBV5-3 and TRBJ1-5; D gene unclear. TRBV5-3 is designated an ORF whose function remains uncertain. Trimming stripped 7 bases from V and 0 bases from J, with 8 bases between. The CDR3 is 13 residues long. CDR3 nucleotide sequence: TGTGCCAGAGACGGGGATAGCAATCAGCCCCAGCATTTT. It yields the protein CARDGDSNQPQHF.

CDR3 sequence (DNA): TGTGCCAGCACCTCGGACAGGGGGAATGAGCAGTTCTTC. It specifies CASTSDRGNEQFF. J is TRBJ2-1 and V is TRBV5-4; 10 nucleotides align to TRBD1. CDR3 length: 13 amino acids. CDR1 is SGHNT and CDR2 is YYREEE in the germline V gene (reference sequence). Unmatched junction bases numbered 4, after V lost 6 bases and J lost 7 bases.

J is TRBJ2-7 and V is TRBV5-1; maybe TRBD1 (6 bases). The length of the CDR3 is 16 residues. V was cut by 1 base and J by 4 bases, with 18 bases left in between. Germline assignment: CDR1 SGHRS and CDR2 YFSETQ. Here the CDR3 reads CASSLSFPGVSYEQYF. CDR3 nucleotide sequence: TGCGCCAGCAGCTTGTCCTTCCCAGGGGTTAGTTACGAGCAGTACTTC.

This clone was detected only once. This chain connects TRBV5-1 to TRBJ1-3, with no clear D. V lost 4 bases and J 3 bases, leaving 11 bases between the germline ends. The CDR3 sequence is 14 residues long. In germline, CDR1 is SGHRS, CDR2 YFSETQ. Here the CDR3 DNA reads TGCGCCAGCAGCGCCCGGGAGGGTGGAAACACCATATATTTT. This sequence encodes CASSAREGGNTIYF. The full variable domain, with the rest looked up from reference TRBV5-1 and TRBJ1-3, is KAGVTQTPRYLIKTRGQQVTLSCSPISGHRSVSWYQQTPGQGLQFLFEYFSETQRNKGNFPGRFSGRQFSNSRSEMNVSTLELGDSALYLCASSAREGGNTIYFGEGSWLTVV.